This T cell receptor beta chain came from a study of CD8 T cells in ankylosing spondylitis. Study results and caveats: Reported data indicate significant enrichment of disease-linked clones within matched ankylosing spondylitis synovial fluid. Reactive arthritis synovial fluid and blood previously showed some of these motif variants. Peripheral blood samples showed relatively rare disease-linked clones, and these clones were CD8+. It appeared that ankylosing spondylitis blood was characterized by a TCR beta motif of eight highly homologous variants.

This clonotype was observed a few times. As yet, its antigen is unknown. The CDR3 extends over 15 amino acids. The germline gives CDR1 KGHDR, CDR2 SFDVKD. Trimming cost V 4 bases and J 5 bases, with 13 bases left between them. Each TCR beta library was made by quantitative 5'-RACE that incorporated molecular barcodes. TCRdb processed the 5' RACE reads anew with MiXCR; each CDR3 protein has one entry. Found here are a few hundred thousand distinct CDR3 sequences, 7.5% to 9% of them singletons; the top ten hold 14% to 15%. Sample: blood, either unsorted or a sorted T cell fraction (not recorded which). This TCR was recovered from a male donor with ankylosing spondylitis. This chain uses TRBV24-1 with TRBJ1-4; D is undetermined. CDR3 in DNA: TGTGCCACCAGTGACGGGTCTCTCTCGAATGAAAAACTGTTTTTT. Translation: CATSDGSLSNEKLFF.